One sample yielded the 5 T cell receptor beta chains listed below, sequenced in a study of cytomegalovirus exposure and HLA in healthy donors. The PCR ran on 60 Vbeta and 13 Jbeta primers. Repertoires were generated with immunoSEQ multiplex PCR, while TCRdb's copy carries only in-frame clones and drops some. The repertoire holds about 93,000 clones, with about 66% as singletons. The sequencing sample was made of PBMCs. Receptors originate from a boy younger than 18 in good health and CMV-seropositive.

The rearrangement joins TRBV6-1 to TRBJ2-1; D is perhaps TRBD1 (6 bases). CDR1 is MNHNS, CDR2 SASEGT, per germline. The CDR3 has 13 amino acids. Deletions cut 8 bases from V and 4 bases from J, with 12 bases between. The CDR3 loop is CASRGGGYNEQFF. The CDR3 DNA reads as TGTGCCAGCCGTGGGGGCGGTTACAATGAGCAGTTCTTC.

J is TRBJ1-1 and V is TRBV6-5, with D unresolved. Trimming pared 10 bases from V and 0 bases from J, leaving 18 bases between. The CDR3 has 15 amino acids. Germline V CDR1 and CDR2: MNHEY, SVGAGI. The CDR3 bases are TGTGCCACCGGGAACAGAGAATTGATGAACACTGAAGCTTTCTTT. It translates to CATGNRELMNTEAFF.

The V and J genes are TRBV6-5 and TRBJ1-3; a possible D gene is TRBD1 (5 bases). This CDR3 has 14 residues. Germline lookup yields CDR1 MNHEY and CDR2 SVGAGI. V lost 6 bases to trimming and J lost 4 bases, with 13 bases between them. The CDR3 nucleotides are TGTGCCAGCAGACGGAGGGACGCCGGAAACACCATATATTTT. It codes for CASRRRDAGNTIYF.

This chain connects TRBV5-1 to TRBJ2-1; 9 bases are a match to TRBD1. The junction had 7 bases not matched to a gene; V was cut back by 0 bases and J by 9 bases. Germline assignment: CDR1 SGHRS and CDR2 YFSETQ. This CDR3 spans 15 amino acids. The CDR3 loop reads CASSLVDRGRGEQFF. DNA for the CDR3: TGCGCCAGCAGCTTGGTGGACAGGGGCCGGGGTGAGCAGTTCTTC.

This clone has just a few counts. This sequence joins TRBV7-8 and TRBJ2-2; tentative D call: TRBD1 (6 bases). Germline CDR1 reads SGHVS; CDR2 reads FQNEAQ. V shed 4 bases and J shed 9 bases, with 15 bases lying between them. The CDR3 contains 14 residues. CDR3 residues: CASSSTTGWRELFF. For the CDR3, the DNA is TGTGCCAGCAGCTCCACGACAGGTTGGAGGGAGCTGTTTTTT.